A single sample is the source of the 21 T cell receptor beta chains below, sequenced in a study of siplizumab effects on memory and regulatory T cells. Libraries were prepared by immunoSEQ multiplex PCR; TCRdb keeps only in-frame clonotypes and omits some of them. The table records approximately 120,000 clones, over 85% of them present only once. The sequencing sample was made of non-Treg CD4+ T cells sorted from blood. These receptor sequences come from a human donor in good health.

The CDR3 nucleotides read TGTGCCAGCCAGTACACGCAAGGAAACACCATATATTTT. Translated: CASQYTQGNTIYF. The rearrangement uses TRBV7-8 and TRBJ1-3; no definite D call. The CDR3 consists of 13 residues. Germline V CDR1 and CDR2: SGHVS, FQNEAQ. V shed 8 bases and J shed 4 bases, with 12 bases lying between them.

This chain links TRBV11-2 with TRBJ2-7; 11 positions agree with TRBD2. This CDR3 comprises 14 residues. CDR1 SGHAT and CDR2 FQNNGV come from the germline V gene. J gave up 2 bases and V 4 bases, and 1 base lay outside the gene matches. This chain's CDR3 is CASSSSGGTYEQYF. CDR3 in DNA: TGTGCCAGCAGCTCTAGCGGGGGGACCTACGAGCAGTACTTC.

This clone was recorded only once. This chain links TRBV4-1 with TRBJ2-3; perhaps D is TRBD1 or TRBD2 (6 bases each). This CDR3 comprises 17 residues. Germline CDR1 MGHRA, CDR2 YSYEKL. V was shortened by 0 bases and J by 2 bases, with 15 bases between the two germline ends. CDR3 region: CASSQDPGEAITDTQYF. The CDR3 DNA reads TGCGCCAGCAGCCAAGACCCAGGGGAGGCTATCACAGATACGCAGTATTTT.

The genes are TRBV29-1 and TRBJ1-1; D is unresolved. CDR3 size: 12 residues. V lost 1 base, J lost 2 bases, and 5 bases lay in between. The germline V gene has CDR1 SQVTM and CDR2 ANQGSEA. CDR3 nucleotide sequence: TGCAGCGTTGAAGGCAGCAACACTGAAGCTTTCTTT. Protein: CSVEGSNTEAFF. Combining the CDR3 with reference TRBV29-1 and TRBJ1-1 gives the whole variable domain SAVISQKPSRDICQRGTSLTIQCQVDSQVTMMFWYRQQPGQSLTLIATANQGSEATYESGFVIDKFPISRPNLTFSTLTVSNMSPEDSSIYLCSVEGSNTEAFFGQGTRLTVV.

This chain connects TRBV7-2 to TRBJ2-5; 14 nucleotides match TRBD2. CDR3 size: 19 residues. CDR1 and CDR2 (germline): SGHTA, FQGNSA. Losses at the gene ends were 4 bases for V and 5 bases for J; bases not matched to a gene: 15. The CDR3 DNA reads TGTGCCAGCAGCTCCAAGGGACTAGCGGGGGCCTTTGTTGCGGAGACCCAGTACTTC. Translation gives CASSSKGLAGAFVAETQYF.

The chain employs TRBV18 and TRBJ2-5; D not resolved. V dropped 1 base and J dropped 5 bases, with 11 bases sitting between them. Germline-derived CDR1 and CDR2 are KGHSH and LQKENI. The CDR3 length is 14 residues. The chain's CDR3 is CASSPRRAPETQYF. The CDR3 nucleotides read TGTGCCAGCTCACCACGAAGGGCTCCGGAGACCCAGTACTTC. Filled out from reference TRBV18 and TRBJ2-5, the complete variable domain reads NAGVMQNPRHLVRRRGQEARLRCSPMKGHSHVYWYRQLPEEGLKFMVYLQKENIIDESGMPKERFSAEFPKEGPSILRIQQVVRGDSAAYFCASSPRRAPETQYFGPGTRLLVL.

The rearrangement links TRBV19 to TRBJ2-3; perhaps TRBD2 as D (7 bases). The V and J ends lost 7 bases and 5 bases respectively, with 22 bases between them. The length of the CDR3 is 16 residues. Germline V gives CDR1 LNHDA, CDR2 SQIVND (reference sequence). The chain's CDR3 is CASTPFGGGLGDTQYF. For the CDR3, the DNA is TGTGCCAGTACCCCCTTTGGGGGGGGGCTGGGAGATACGCAGTATTTT.

This clone was seen only a few times. The chain joins TRBV2 to TRBJ1-1; D gene unclear. Trimming removed 6 bases from V and 4 bases from J, with 15 bases in between. The CDR3 is 14 residues long. Per germline, CDR1 SNHLY and CDR2 FYNNEI. CDR3 coding DNA: TGTGCCAGCAGGGCCTCTTGGCTGGGCACTGAAGCTTTCTTT. Translating it yields CASRASWLGTEAFF.

The chain couples TRBV6-4 to TRBJ1-1; no clear D gene. Trimming shortened V by 4 bases and J by 5 bases, and 11 bases separated the two germline ends. The CDR3 is 13 amino acids. The germline V gene has CDR1 MRHNA and CDR2 SNTAGT. CDR3 amino acids: CASSVIGGTEAFF. The CDR3, as DNA: TGTGCCAGCAGTGTTATCGGCGGGACTGAAGCTTTCTTT.

This chain joins TRBV6-5 and TRBJ1-2; D call uncertain. The CDR3 is 12 residues long. Germline V gene lookup returns CDR1 MNHEY and CDR2 SVGAGI. Deletions cut 5 bases from V and 8 bases from J, with 12 bases between. For the CDR3, the DNA is TGTGCCAGCAGTAACGGACCGGGGGGCTACACCTTC. As protein: CASSNGPGGYTF.

The V and J genes are TRBV19 and TRBJ1-2; D ambiguous. The CDR3 is 12 residues long. Per germline, CDR1 LNHDA and CDR2 SQIVND (reference sequence). Trimming took 11 bases from V and 4 from J, leaving 14 bases between them. The CDR3 loop reads CARCRVPYGYTF. The CDR3 region has the DNA TGTGCCCGCTGCCGGGTCCCCTATGGCTACACCTTC.

This chain uses TRBV7-2 with TRBJ1-5, with 8 positions matching TRBD1. CDR1 and CDR2 from the germline V gene are SGHTA and FQGNSA. V trimming: 2 bases; J trimming: 5 bases; junction bases outside the gene matches: 8. The CDR3 contains 16 residues. In DNA, the CDR3 is TGTGCCAGCAGCTTACTTGGGACAGGCAGCTATCAGCCCCAGCATTTT. This sequence encodes CASSLLGTGSYQPQHF.

This chain connects TRBV7-3 to TRBJ2-4; D remains unclear. The CDR3 loop spans 13 amino acids. V dropped 1 base and J dropped 12 bases, with 13 bases sitting between them. Germline V lookup: CDR1 SGHTA, CDR2 FQGTGA. Here the CDR3 DNA reads TGTGCCAGCAGCTTAATCGTCCTAGTAAGTCAGTACTTC. This sequence encodes CASSLIVLVSQYF.

The chain employs TRBV19 and TRBJ2-5; D is unclear. V lost 4 bases and J 1 base, leaving 7 bases between the germline ends. Germline V lookup: CDR1 LNHDA, CDR2 SQIVND (reference sequence). This CDR3 is built from 13 residues. In nucleotides, the CDR3 is TGTGCCAGTAGTACCCGAACCCAAGAGACCCAGTACTTC. It is translated as CASSTRTQETQYF.

The genes are TRBV4-1 and TRBJ1-4; D is possibly TRBD1 (6 bases). The CDR3 is 19 amino acids. Trimming removed 0 bases from V and 1 base from J, with 18 bases in between. Germline V gene sequence: CDR1 MGHRA, CDR2 YSYEKL. The CDR3 DNA sequence: TGCGCCAGCAGCCAAGATTGGGGTCGGGGGGCAATAACTAATGAAAAACTGTTTTTT. Protein sequence: CASSQDWGRGAITNEKLFF.

The chain uses TRBV7-9 and TRBJ1-4; D remains ambiguous. Trimming stripped 0 bases from V and 0 bases from J, with 8 bases between. CDR1 SEHNR and CDR2 FQNEAQ come from the germline V gene (reference sequence). This CDR3 is 16 amino acids long. The CDR3 DNA reads as TGTGCCAGCAGCTTAGCCCCCATTGCAACTAATGAAAAACTGTTTTTT. It specifies CASSLAPIATNEKLFF.

The rearrangement uses TRBV27 and TRBJ1-1, with TRBD1 matching 7 bases. From germline, CDR1 is MNHEY and CDR2 SMNVEV (reference sequence). The CDR3 is 14 residues long. V dropped 5 bases and J dropped 3; count of bases not matched to a gene: 6. The CDR3 protein is CASSLDRADTEAFF. As DNA, the CDR3 is TGTGCCAGCAGTCTAGACAGGGCGGACACTGAAGCTTTCTTT.

The chain is built from TRBV5-4 and TRBJ1-1, with no clear D. V lost 0 bases, J lost 1 base, and 13 bases lay in between. Germline CDR1 and CDR2: SGHNT and YYREEE (reference sequence). The CDR3 length is 16 residues. The CDR3 nucleotides are TGTGCCAGCAGCTTGGATTTCGGACGGGAGAACACTGAAGCTTTCTTT. It encodes CASSLDFGRENTEAFF.

The V call is TRBV11-1, the J call TRBJ1-1, with 7 bases lining up with TRBD1. This CDR3 is 14 amino acids long. V lost 3 bases to trimming and J lost 3 bases; unmatched junction nucleotides: 4. The germline V gene has CDR1 SGHAT and CDR2 FQDESV (reference sequence). The CDR3 here is CASSFPGQHTEAFF. In DNA, the CDR3 is TGTGCCAGCAGCTTCCCGGGACAGCACACTGAAGCTTTCTTT.

This chain joins TRBV6-1 and TRBJ2-7; D gene ambiguous. Trimming pared 1 base from V and 4 bases from J, leaving 14 bases between. The germline gives CDR1 MNHNS, CDR2 SASEGT. The CDR3 length is 15 residues. The CDR3 loop is CASSEGAGPWYEQYF. CDR3 nucleotide sequence: TGTGCCAGCAGTGAAGGGGCAGGACCATGGTACGAGCAGTACTTC.

This rearrangement joins TRBV28 to TRBJ1-6, with a possible D match to TRBD1 (5 bases). Germline CDR1 MDHEN, CDR2 SYDVKM. Trimming cost V 6 bases and J 6 bases, with 15 bases left between them. The CDR3 runs 15 residues. The CDR3 region is CASRTALLVNSPLHF. The CDR3 bases are TGTGCCAGCAGGACAGCCTTACTTGTTAATTCACCCCTCCACTTT.